Listed below are T cell receptor beta chains from one sample, sequenced in a study of T cell responses to AZD1222 COVID-19 vaccine. Generated by immunoSEQ multiplex PCR, the TCRdb table keeps only in-frame clones and is missing some. Of about 80,000 clones listed, 75% to 90% are singletons. The sequencing here drew on peripheral blood, taken 28 days after the second AZD1222 dose. These receptors originate from an adult who received the AZD1222 COVID-19 vaccine. The CDR3 runs from the conserved cysteine through the conserved F or W. A D gene is named only where the DNA matches it firmly. The size of a clone is reported for some rows only, either as once, few or many, or as a class for expanded clones.

.	TRBV4-2	.	TRBJ2-1	CASSHGGGGFAYNEQFF	TGTGCCAGCAGCCATGGGGGTGGAGGGTTCGCCTACAATGAGCAGTTCTTC
TRBD2	TRBV6-1	.	TRBJ2-1	CASSEAGGPNEQFF	TGTGCCAGCAGTGAGGCGGGGGGGCCCAATGAGCAGTTCTTC
.	TRBV5-6	.	TRBJ2-2	CASSPSFYSVFTTGELFF	TGTGCCAGCAGCCCCTCGTTTTACAGCGTCTTCACCACCGGGGAGCTGTTTTTT
TRBD1	TRBV7-9	.	TRBJ1-2	CASSAGVGRQGAIYGYTF	TGTGCCAGCAGCGCGGGTGTGGGGAGACAGGGGGCTATATATGGCTACACCTTC
TRBD1	TRBV27	.	TRBJ2-1	CASKTGGSYNEQFF	TGTGCCAGCAAGACAGGGGGCTCCTACAATGAGCAGTTCTTC
TRBD1	TRBV15	.	TRBJ1-4	CATSRERTGDLEKLFF	TGTGCCACCAGCAGAGAGAGGACAGGGGATTTGGAAAAACTGTTTTTT
TRBD1	TRBV4-1	.	TRBJ1-5	CASSQRDRGHYSNQPQHF	TGCGCCAGCAGCCAAAGGGACAGGGGTCATTATAGCAATCAGCCCCAGCATTTT
TRBD1	TRBV11-1	.	TRBJ2-1	CASSRLQGAGEQFF	TGTGCCAGCAGCCGATTACAGGGGGCAGGGGAGCAGTTCTTC
TRBD2	TRBV7-8	.	TRBJ2-2	CASSFLALADTGELFF	TGTGCCAGCAGCTTTCTTGCACTAGCGGACACCGGGGAGCTGTTTTTT
.	TRBV19	.	TRBJ2-1	CASSPVGDEQFF	TGTGCCAGTAGCCCAGTTGGAGATGAGCAGTTCTTC
.	TRBV3-1/TRBV3-2	.	TRBJ2-7	CASSIRQENEQYF	TGTGCCAGCAGCATTCGACAGGAAAACGAGCAGTACTTC
.	TRBV11-1	.	TRBJ2-1	CASSLTGRPYNEQFF	TGTGCCAGCAGCTTAACAGGACGCCCCTACAATGAGCAGTTCTTC
.	TRBV6-1	.	TRBJ2-7	CASSEEWTNEQYF	TGTGCCAGCAGTGAAGAGTGGACGAACGAGCAGTACTTC
.	TRBV9	.	TRBJ1-6	CASSGGAARYSPLHF	TGTGCCAGCAGCGGGGGGGCCGCTCGTTATTCACCCCTCCACTTT
.	TRBV6-6	.	TRBJ1-2	CASSKGANYGYTF	TGTGCCAGCAGTAAGGGGGCTAACTATGGCTACACCTTC
.	TRBV7-2	.	TRBJ1-4	CASSLEPNNEKLFF	TGTGCCAGCAGCTTAGAGCCGAATAATGAAAAACTGTTTTTT
.	TRBV28	.	TRBJ2-1	CASSPSRRGRVHNEQFF	TGTGCCAGCAGCCCAAGCCGGCGGGGCAGGGTCCACAATGAGCAGTTCTTC
.	TRBV5-5	.	TRBJ2-7	CASSTDSNYEQYF	TGTGCCAGCAGCACAGACTCTAACTACGAGCAGTACTTC
TRBD1	TRBV5-1	few	TRBJ2-1	CASSWTGGNNEQFF	TGCGCCAGCAGCTGGACAGGGGGCAACAATGAGCAGTTCTTC
.	TRBV12-3/TRBV12-4	.	TRBJ2-3	CASSKTGSDTQYF	TGTGCCAGCAGCAAGACAGGCTCAGATACGCAGTATTTT